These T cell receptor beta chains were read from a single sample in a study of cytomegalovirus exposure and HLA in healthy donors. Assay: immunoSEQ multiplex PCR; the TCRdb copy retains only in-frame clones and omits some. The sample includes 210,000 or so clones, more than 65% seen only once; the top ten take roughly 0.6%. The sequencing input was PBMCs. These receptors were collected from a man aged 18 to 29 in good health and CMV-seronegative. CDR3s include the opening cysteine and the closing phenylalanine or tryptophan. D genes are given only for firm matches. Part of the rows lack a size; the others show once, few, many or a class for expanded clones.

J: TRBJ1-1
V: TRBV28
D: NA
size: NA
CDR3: CASTPAGMGDVYTEAFF
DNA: TGTGCCAGCACACCAGCGGGGATGGGGGATGTGTACACTGAAGCTTTCTTT

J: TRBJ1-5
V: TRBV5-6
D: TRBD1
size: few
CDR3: CASSWGQTNQPQHF
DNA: TGTGCCAGCAGCTGGGGACAGACCAATCAGCCCCAGCATTTT

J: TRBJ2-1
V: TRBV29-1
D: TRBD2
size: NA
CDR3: CSVDPLAGSLVNEQFF
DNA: TGCAGCGTTGACCCCCTAGCGGGGTCCCTTGTGAATGAGCAGTTCTTC

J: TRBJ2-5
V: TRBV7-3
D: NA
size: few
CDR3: CASSLKRQETQYF
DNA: TGTGCCAGCAGCTTAAAACGGCAAGAGACCCAGTACTTC

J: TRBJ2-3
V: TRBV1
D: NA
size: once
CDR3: CTSSQVSLAGYPTDTQYF
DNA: TGCACCAGCAGCCAAGTTTCTCTAGCGGGTTACCCCACAGATACGCAGTATTTT

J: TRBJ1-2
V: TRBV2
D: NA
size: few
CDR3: CASTGRGADYGYTF
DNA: TGTGCCAGCACCGGAAGGGGTGCGGACTATGGCTACACCTTC

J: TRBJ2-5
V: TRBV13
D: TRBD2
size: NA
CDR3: CASSRGASGSRETQYF
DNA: TGTGCCAGCAGCCGCGGGGCTAGCGGGAGCAGGGAGACCCAGTACTTC

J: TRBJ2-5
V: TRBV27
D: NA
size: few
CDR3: CASSFGTPGETQYF
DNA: TGTGCCAGCAGTTTCGGGACTCCAGGAGAGACCCAGTACTTC

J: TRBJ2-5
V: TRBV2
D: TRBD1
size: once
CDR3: CASKGRQGRETQYF
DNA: TGTGCCAGCAAGGGGAGACAGGGGAGGGAGACCCAGTACTTC

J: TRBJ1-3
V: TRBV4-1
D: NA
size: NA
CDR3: CASSQGRGLSGNTIYF
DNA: TGCGCCAGCAGCCAAGGGAGGGGACTCTCTGGAAACACCATATATTTT